The T cell receptor beta chain under discussion was sequenced for a study of blood T cell repertoires in COVID-19. Study-wide context: Specimens from acute and convalescent COVID-19 originated in the United States, Italy and Spain. PBMCs, B-cell-depleted T cells, or T cells were the source of the cDNA or gDNA that made up the material.

Original processing methods: Estimation of nucleated cell counts was performed using reference gene primer amplification. TCRdb keeps only in-frame clones here, not all; method: immunoSEQ multiplex PCR. The D gene and trimming were derived from the DNA, and the V and J assignments and clone size from that table. The sample shows approximately 380,000 clones, about 85% of them seen only once. CDR3 size: 14 residues. Germline V gene data show CDR1 as MNHEY and CDR2 as SVGAGI. V was shortened by 5 bases and J by 8 bases, with 16 bases between the two germline ends. V gene TRBV6-5 combines with J gene TRBJ2-1; no reliable D call. Sample: peripheral blood. The sequence derives from a woman younger than 35 with acute or convalescent COVID-19. The CDR3: CASSTRSNAHEQFF. The CDR3 DNA reads TGTGCCAGCAGTACGCGGAGTAACGCCCATGAGCAGTTCTTC.